This T cell receptor beta chain was sequenced during a study of T cells in Graves' hyperthyroidism and ophthalmopathy. TCR beta CDR3 region amplification was performed from RNA transcripts. HTBI primers drove first-round RT-PCR of the TCR CDR3. Each CDR3 protein gets one entry after TCRdb re-called the multiplex PCR reads with MiXCR. The table has approximately 300,000 distinct CDR3 sequences, over 15% seen once. The ends were cut back, 4 bases at V and 1 base at J, with 13 bases in the middle. This CDR3 has 16 residues. Germline V gives CDR1 SEHNR, CDR2 FQNEAQ (reference sequence). Sequences were obtained from blood. This sequence joins TRBV7-9 and TRBJ2-2; TRBD2 is a possible D gene (5 bases). The TCR comes from a woman aged 60-75 years with Graves' ophthalmopathy. Written as DNA, the CDR3 is TGTGCCAGCAGCTCTCGGACGAGGGAGAACACCGGGGAGCTGTTTTTT. It specifies CASSSRTRENTGELFF.